This TCR beta chain was sequenced in a study of T cells in localized non-small cell lung cancer. Whole-study results and caveats: Uninvolved adjacent lung showed higher T cell clonality than tumor. An association was observed between higher blood T cell density and longer overall survival. In adjacent lung appeared a median about 58 of the top 100 tumor clones. Sequence data derive from only one tumor region, so heterogeneity remains possible.

The CDR3 loop spans 12 amino acids. V dropped 4 bases and J dropped 6 bases, with 7 bases sitting between them. CDR1 KGHSH and CDR2 LQKENI come from the germline V gene. Remarks on this clone: Its antigen remains unidentified.

Only in-frame clones appear in the TCRdb table, and some are missing; sequencing was by immunoSEQ multiplex PCR. The sample shows roughly 24,000 clones, roughly 80% of them seen only once. The sequences come from peripheral blood, collected before any cancer treatment. The chain recombines TRBV18 with TRBJ2-1, with D possibly matching TRBD2 (6 bases). The receptor was isolated from a man between 35 and 75 years old with stage III squamous cell lung carcinoma. The CDR3 protein is CASSLGGNEQFF. CDR3 in DNA: TGTGCCAGCTCACTGGGGGGCAATGAGCAGTTCTTC.